This record looks at one T cell receptor (beta chain) sequence and its context. What antigen it recognizes has not been identified. No clone much larger than this one lies a single base away; base qualities are absent. These data originate in a study of identical twins (dated by TCRdb to between 2015 and 2016). Broadly, across the study: To test whether fetal clonotypes persist, the study used deep sequencing on TCR alpha and beta repertoires from monozygotic twins, unrelated adults of various ages, and cord blood. To rule out contamination, the twin experiments were replicated at different times with different library preparation protocols.

Library preparation used 5' RACE. The sequencing machine was an Illumina HiSeq 2000. A universal primer binding site was added through template switching, and the final cDNA carried a unique molecular identifier so that TCR cDNA molecules could be counted accurately. First-strand cDNA for TCR alpha and beta chains was synthesized from specific primers in the conserved constant-segment region. Each cDNA library was double barcoded, with a SMART-Mk sample barcode plus Illumina barcodes, to control for contamination. TruSeq adapter sequences, together with Illumina sample barcodes, were added in two successive PCR steps. Sequencing of the TCR alpha and beta cDNA libraries was done on the Illumina HiSeq platform using custom primers. In the authors' own workflow: MiGEC was used to process raw reads and extract unique molecular identifiers, and MiXCR was used to find CDR3 positions. For each individual, recombination models were inferred using an EM algorithm with the repgenHMM and IGoR tools. Shared clonotype analysis was performed with the tcR package in R, normalizing sharing by the product of cloneset sizes. To study raw recombination without the effects of thymic and clonal selection, out-of-frame nonproductive sequences were analyzed. The raw public data were reprocessed by TCRdb itself: fastp quality trimming at Q25, MiXCR clonotype calling, in-frame beta chains only. Each CDR3 protein appears once, grouped with its most common genes and DNA. Here the V and J calls rest on TCRdb's processing, not on the authors' analysis. The sample records more than 650,000 distinct CDR3 sequences, roughly 6% of which are singletons. Roughly 1.8% of the sample is held by the ten biggest clonotypes.

Only healthy Caucasian donors were included. Three unrelated non-twin adults were also sequenced: a male aged 18 to 30, a male aged 50 to 60 and a female aged 50 to 60. Using Miltenyi CD45RO+ enrichment and human naive T-cell isolation kits, memory (CD45RO+) and naive T cells were isolated from PBMC. Summary of the overall study and its limitations: Because the same donors could not be followed over many years, the conclusions relied on cross-sectional statistical analysis. Invariant T cells such as MAIT and iNKT could partly confound zero-insertion analyses, although diverse VJ usage argued against such confounding for most clonotypes. The excess sharing between twins in beta out-of-frame sequences was weaker because fewer shared sequences reduced the signal-to-noise ratio. Compared with coincidental sharing between unrelated individuals, out-of-frame TCR alpha sequences shared between twins had an excess of sequences with low generation probability. Abundant cord blood beta clonotypes carried fewer insertions; young adult naive repertoires showed a weaker similar trend, while memory repertoires showed none. Recombination models systematically underestimated out-of-frame TCR alpha sharing in monozygotic twins but agreed with sharing between unrelated individuals.

Sample: naive T cells sorted from blood. The cell subset or site label on this specimen signifies: cells isolated with a human naive T-cell isolation kit. This clonotype was sampled from a young man in good health.

The DNA sequence is TGTGCCAGCAGCTTAGAGGGGACGGTGCAGTACTTC. Translated, it reads CASSLEGTVQYF. The chain employs TRBV11-3 and TRBJ2-7, with the D segment possibly TRBD1 or TRBD2, each aligning over 5 bases. The CDR3, cysteine through phenylalanine, is 12 amino acids long. Just CDR3 DNA is preserved here, 36 bases in frame from base 1. V gives up 0 bases and J gives up 9 bases, and the segment between their germline ends measures 9 bases. CDR1 SGHNT and CDR2 YENEEA are derived from the germline V gene.